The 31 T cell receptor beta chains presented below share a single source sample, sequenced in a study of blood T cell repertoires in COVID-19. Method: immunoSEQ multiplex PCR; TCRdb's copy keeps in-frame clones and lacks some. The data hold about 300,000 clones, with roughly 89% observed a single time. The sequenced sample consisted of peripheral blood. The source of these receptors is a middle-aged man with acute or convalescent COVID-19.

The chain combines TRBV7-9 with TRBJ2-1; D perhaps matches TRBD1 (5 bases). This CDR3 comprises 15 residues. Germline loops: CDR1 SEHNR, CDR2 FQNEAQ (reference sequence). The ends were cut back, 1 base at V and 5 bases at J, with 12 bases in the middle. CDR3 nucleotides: TGTGCCAGCAGCTTAGGTGGCCAGGGTCACAATGAGCAGTTCTTC. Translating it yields CASSLGGQGHNEQFF.

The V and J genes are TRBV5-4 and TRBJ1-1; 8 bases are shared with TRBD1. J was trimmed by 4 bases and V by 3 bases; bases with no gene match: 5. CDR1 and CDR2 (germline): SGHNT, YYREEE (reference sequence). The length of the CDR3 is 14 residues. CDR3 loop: CASSSDRESTEAFF. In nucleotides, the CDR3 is TGTGCCAGCAGCTCGGACAGGGAGAGCACTGAAGCTTTCTTT.

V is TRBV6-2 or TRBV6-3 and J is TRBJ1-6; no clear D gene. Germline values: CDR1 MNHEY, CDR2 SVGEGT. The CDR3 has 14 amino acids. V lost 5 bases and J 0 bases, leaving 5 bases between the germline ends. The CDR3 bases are TGTGCCAGCAGTGGCAGCTCCTATAATTCACCCCTCCACTTT. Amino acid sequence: CASSGSSYNSPLHF.

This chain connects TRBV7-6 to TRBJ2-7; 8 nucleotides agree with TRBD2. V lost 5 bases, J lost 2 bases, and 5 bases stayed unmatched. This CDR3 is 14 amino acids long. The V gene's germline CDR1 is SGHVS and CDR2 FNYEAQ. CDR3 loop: CASSLGLGTYEQYF. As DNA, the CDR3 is TGTGCCAGCAGCCTGGGACTAGGAACCTACGAGCAGTACTTC. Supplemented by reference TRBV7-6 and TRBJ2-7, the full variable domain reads GAGVSQSPRYKVTKRGQDVALRCDPISGHVSLYWYRQALGQGPEFLTYFNYEAQQDKSGLPNDRFSAERPEGSISTLTIQRTEQRDSAMYRCASSLGLGTYEQYFGPGTRLTVT.

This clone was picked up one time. CDR3 in DNA: TGTGCCACCAGCAGAGTCGAAGCGGGACCGTCTCGAGGTGGGACTTTCTTT. It is translated as CATSRVEAGPSRGGTFF. J is TRBJ1-1 and V is TRBV15, with D maybe TRBD1 (5 bases). This CDR3 contains 17 residues. V shed 1 base and J shed 12 bases, with 27 bases lying between them. The V gene's germline CDR1 is LNHNV and CDR2 YYDKDF (reference sequence).

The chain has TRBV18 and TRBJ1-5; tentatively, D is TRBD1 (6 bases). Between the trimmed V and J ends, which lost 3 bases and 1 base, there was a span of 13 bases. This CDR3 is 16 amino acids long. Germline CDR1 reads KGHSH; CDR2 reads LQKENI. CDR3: CASSPRRDISNQPQHF. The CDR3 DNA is TGTGCCAGCTCACCCCGCCGGGACATAAGCAATCAGCCCCAGCATTTT.

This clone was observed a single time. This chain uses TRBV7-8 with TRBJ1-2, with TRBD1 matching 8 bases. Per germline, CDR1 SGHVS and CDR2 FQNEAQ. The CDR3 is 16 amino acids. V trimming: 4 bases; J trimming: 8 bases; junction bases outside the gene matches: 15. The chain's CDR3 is CASSSRPGQGKNGYTF. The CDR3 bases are TGTGCCAGCAGCTCCCGTCCCGGACAGGGAAAAAACGGCTACACCTTC.

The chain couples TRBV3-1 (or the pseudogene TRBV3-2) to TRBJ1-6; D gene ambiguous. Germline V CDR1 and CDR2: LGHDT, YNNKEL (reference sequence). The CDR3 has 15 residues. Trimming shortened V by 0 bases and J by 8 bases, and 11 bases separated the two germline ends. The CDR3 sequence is CASSQESGIDSPLHF. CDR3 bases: TGTGCCAGCAGCCAAGAGTCGGGGATCGATTCACCCCTCCACTTT.

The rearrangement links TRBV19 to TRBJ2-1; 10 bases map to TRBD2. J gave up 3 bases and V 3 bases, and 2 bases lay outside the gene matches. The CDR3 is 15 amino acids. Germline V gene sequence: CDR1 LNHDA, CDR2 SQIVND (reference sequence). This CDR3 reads CASSMSGGGYNEQFF. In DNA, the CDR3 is TGTGCCAGTAGTATGAGCGGGGGGGGCTACAATGAGCAGTTCTTC.

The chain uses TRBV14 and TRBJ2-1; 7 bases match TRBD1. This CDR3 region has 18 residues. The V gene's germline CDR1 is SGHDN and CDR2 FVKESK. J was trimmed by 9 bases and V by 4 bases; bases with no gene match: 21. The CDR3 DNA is TGTGCCAGCAGCCTAAGAGTAGGCAACAGGGGCGTCTCGGGTGAGCAGTTCTTC. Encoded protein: CASSLRVGNRGVSGEQFF.

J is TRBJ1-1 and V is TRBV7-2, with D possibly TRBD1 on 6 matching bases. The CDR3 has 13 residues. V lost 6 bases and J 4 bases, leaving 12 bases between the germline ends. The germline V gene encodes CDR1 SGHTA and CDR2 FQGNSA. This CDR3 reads CASSTGLGTEAFF. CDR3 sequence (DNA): TGTGCCAGCAGTACAGGGTTGGGCACTGAAGCTTTCTTT. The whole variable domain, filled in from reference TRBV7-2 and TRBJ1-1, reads GAGVSQSPSNKVTEKGKDVELRCDPISGHTALYWYRQSLGQGLEFLIYFQGNSAPDKSGLPSDRFSAERTGGSVSTLTIQRTQQEDSAVYLCASSTGLGTEAFFGQGTRLTVV.

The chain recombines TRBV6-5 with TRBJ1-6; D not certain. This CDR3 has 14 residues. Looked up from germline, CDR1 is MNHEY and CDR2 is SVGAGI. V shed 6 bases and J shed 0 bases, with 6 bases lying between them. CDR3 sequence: CASRQSSYNSPLHF. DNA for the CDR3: TGTGCCAGCAGACAGAGCTCCTATAATTCACCCCTCCACTTT.

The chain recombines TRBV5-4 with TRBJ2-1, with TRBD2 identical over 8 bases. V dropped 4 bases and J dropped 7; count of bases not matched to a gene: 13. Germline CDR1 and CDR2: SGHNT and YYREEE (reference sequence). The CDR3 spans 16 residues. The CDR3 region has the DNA TGTGCCAGCAGCCCAGGACGGGGGGGGCTGGGGAATGAGCAGTTCTTC. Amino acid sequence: CASSPGRGGLGNEQFF.

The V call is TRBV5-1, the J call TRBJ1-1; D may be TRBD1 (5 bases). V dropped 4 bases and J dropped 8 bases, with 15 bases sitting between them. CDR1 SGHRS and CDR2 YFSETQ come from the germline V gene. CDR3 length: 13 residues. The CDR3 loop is CASSRYRRSEAFF. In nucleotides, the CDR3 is TGCGCCAGCAGCCGCTACAGGAGATCCGAAGCTTTCTTT.

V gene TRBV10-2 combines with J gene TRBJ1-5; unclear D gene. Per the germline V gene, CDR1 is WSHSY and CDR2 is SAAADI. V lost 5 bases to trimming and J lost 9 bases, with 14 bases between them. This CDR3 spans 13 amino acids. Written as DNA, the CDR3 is TGCGCCAGCAGTCGAGACGTCTCGGGGCCCCAGCATTTT. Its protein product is CASSRDVSGPQHF.

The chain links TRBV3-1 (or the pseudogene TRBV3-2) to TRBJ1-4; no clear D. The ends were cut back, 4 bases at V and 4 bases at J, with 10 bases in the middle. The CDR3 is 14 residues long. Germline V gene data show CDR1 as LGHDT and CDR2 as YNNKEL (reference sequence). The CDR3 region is CASSLRVLNEKLFF. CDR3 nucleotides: TGTGCCAGCAGCCTGCGGGTCCTTAATGAAAAACTGTTTTTT.

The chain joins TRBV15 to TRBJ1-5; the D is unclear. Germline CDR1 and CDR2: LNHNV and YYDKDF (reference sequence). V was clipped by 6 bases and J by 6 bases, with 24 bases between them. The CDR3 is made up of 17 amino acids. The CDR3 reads CATSSSRSRLGPQPQHF. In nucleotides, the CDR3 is TGTGCCACCAGTTCTTCCCGGAGTCGCCTGGGTCCTCAGCCCCAGCATTTT.

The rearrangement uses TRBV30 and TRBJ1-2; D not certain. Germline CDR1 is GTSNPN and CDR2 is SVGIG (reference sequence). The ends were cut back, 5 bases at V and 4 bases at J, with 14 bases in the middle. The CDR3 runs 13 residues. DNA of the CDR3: TGTGCCTGGGGTCCGGGGTTTATCTATGGCTACACCTTC. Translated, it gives CAWGPGFIYGYTF.

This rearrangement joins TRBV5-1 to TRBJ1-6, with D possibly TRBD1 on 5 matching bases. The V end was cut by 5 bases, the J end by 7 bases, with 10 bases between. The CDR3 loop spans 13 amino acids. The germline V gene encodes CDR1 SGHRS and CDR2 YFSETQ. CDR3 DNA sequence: TGCGCCAGCAGAAAGGGGCCCAATTCACCCCTCCACTTT. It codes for CASRKGPNSPLHF.

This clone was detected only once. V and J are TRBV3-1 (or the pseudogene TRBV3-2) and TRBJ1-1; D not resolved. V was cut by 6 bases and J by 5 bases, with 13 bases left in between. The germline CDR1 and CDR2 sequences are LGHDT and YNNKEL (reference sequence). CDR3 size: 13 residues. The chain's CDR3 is CASSPLGGTEAFF. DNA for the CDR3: TGTGCCAGCAGTCCCCTGGGAGGGACTGAAGCTTTCTTT.

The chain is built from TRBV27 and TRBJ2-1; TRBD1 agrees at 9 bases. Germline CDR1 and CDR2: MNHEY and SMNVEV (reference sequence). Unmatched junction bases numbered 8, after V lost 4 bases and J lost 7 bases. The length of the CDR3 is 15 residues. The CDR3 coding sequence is TGTGCCAGCAGTTACAGGGGGCCTGGGCTTAATGAGCAGTTCTTC. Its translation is CASSYRGPGLNEQFF.

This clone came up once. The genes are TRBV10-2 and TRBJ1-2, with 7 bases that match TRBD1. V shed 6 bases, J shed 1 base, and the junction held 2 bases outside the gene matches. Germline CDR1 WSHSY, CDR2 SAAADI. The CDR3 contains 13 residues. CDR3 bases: TGCGCCAGCAGGACAGGGTTTAACTATGGCTACACCTTC. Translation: CASRTGFNYGYTF.

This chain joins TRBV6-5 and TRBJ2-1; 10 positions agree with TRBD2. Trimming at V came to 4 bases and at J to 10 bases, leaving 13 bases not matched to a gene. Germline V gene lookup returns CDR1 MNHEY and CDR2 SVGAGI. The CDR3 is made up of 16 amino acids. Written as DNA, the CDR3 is TGTGCCAGCAGTTCCCTAGGGGCTAGCGGGGGTGGGGAGCAGTTCTTC. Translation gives CASSSLGASGGGEQFF.

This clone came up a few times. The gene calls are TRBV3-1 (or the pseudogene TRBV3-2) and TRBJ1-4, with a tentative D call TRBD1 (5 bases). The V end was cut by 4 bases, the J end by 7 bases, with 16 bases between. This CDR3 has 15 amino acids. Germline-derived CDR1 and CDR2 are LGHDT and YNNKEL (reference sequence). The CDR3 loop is CASSPRGGSGEKLFF. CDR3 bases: TGTGCCAGCAGCCCGCGGGGGGGGTCAGGTGAAAAACTGTTTTTT.

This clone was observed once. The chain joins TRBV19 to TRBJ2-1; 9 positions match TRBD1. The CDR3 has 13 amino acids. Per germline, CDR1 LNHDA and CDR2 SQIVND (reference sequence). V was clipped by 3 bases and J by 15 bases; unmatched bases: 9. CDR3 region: CASSMAFGQGWFF. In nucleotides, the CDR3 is TGTGCCAGTAGTATGGCCTTTGGACAGGGGTGGTTCTTC.

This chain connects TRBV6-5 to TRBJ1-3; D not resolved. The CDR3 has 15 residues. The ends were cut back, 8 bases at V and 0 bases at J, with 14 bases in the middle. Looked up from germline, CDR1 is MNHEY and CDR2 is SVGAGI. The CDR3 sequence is CASREWHSSGNTIYF. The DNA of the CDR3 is TGTGCCAGCCGGGAGTGGCACTCCTCTGGAAACACCATATATTTT.

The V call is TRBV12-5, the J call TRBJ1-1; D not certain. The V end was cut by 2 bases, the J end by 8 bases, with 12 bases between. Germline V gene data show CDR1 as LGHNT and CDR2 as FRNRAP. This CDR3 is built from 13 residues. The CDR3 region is CASGLPSTGEAFF. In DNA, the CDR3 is TGTGCTAGTGGTTTGCCGTCGACGGGAGAAGCTTTCTTT.

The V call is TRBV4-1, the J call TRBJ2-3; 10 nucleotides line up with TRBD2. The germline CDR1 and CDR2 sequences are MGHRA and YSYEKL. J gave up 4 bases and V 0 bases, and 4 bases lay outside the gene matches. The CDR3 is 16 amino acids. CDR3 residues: CASSQEGLAFADTQYF. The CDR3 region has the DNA TGCGCCAGCAGCCAAGAGGGACTAGCGTTTGCAGATACGCAGTATTTT.

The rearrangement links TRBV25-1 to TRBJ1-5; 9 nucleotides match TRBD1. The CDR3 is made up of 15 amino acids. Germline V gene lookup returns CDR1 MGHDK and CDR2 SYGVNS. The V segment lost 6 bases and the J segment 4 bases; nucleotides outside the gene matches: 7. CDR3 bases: TGTGCCAGCAGCTACGGGACAGGGTGGAATCAGCCCCAGCATTTT. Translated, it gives CASSYGTGWNQPQHF.

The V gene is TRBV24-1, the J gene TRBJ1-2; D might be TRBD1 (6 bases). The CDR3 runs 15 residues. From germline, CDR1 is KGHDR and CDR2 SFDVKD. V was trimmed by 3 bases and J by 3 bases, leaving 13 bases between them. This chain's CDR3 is CATSDGGGADYGYTF. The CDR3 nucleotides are TGTGCCACCAGTGATGGCGGGGGCGCTGACTATGGCTACACCTTC.

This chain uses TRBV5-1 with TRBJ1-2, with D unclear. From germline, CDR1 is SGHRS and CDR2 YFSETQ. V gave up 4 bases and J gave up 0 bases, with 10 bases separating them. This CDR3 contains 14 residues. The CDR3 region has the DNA TGCGCCAGCAGCCCTGGCGGGGCTAACTATGGCTACACCTTC. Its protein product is CASSPGGANYGYTF.